The text below deals with one T cell receptor (beta chain). As yet, its antigen is unknown. 13 Jbeta primers and 60 Vbeta primers were used for the PCR. Profiling relied on immunoSEQ multiplex PCR, and the TCRdb table lists in-frame clones only, not all of them. The table records about 160,000 clones, approximately 79% of them present only once. This entry belongs to a study of cytomegalovirus exposure and HLA in healthy donors. Regarding the study as a whole: TCR beta chain V- and J-gene trimming was linked, in a later analysis, to a missense variant in DCLRE1C. Highly shared sequence variants in one cluster were likely a sequencing artifact. A list of about 180 TCR beta chains associated with cytomegalovirus was given.

Trimming cost V 4 bases and J 2 bases, with 9 bases left between them. Germline lookup yields CDR1 SNHLY and CDR2 FYNNEI. The CDR3 consists of 14 residues. This chain links TRBV2 with TRBJ2-1; D remains ambiguous. The source is a woman in her 50s in good health and CMV-seropositive. Sequenced: PBMCs. The CDR3, as DNA: TGTGCCAGCAGTGGTGAATCGGCCTACAATGAGCAGTTCTTC. Its protein is CASSGESAYNEQFF.